The 20 T cell receptor beta chains below come from one sample, sequenced in a study of blood T cell repertoires in COVID-19. Only in-frame clones appear in the TCRdb table, and some are missing; sequencing was by immunoSEQ multiplex PCR. The sample lists roughly 100,000 clones, approximately 80% occurring once. Sequenced input: peripheral blood. These receptors all come from a man between 65 and 85 years old with acute or convalescent COVID-19.

This clone was picked up one time. This chain joins TRBV6-1 and TRBJ1-2; D not certain. Trimming shortened V by 7 bases and J by 4 bases, and 16 bases separated the two germline ends. Germline CDR1 and CDR2: MNHNS and SASEGT. CDR3 length: 14 residues. The CDR3 here is CASNLAGKAYGYTF. The CDR3 DNA sequence: TGTGCCAGCAACCTTGCCGGGAAGGCCTATGGCTACACCTTC.

The V gene is TRBV6-6, the J gene TRBJ1-6; TRBD1 matches 7 bases. The CDR3 runs to 14 residues. Trimming took 5 bases from V and 6 from J; bases not matched to a gene: 4. Germline V gives CDR1 MNHNY, CDR2 SVGAGI (reference sequence). CDR3: CASSLRDSNSPLHF. The DNA for the CDR3 is TGTGCCAGCAGTCTCCGGGACAGTAATTCACCCCTCCACTTT.

In its sample, this clone was seen a few times. The chain links TRBV5-1 to TRBJ2-2, with 10 bases that match TRBD2. The V segment lost 2 bases and the J segment 6 bases; nucleotides outside the gene matches: 7. CDR3 length: 16 residues. Germline assignment: CDR1 SGHRS and CDR2 YFSETQ. The CDR3 bases are TGCGCCAGCAGCTTTTTAGCGGGAGGAGTATCCGGGGAGCTGTTTTTT. The encoded protein is CASSFLAGGVSGELFF.

This clone showed up just once. The J gene is TRBJ2-5, the V gene TRBV2, with a weak D call TRBD1 (7 bases). The CDR3 spans 15 residues. V lost 6 bases and J lost 4, with 18 bases in between. CDR1 SNHLY and CDR2 FYNNEI come from the germline V gene. The CDR3 reads CASRGGTARRETQYF. In DNA, the CDR3 is TGTGCCAGCAGAGGCGGGACAGCGCGGCGAGAGACCCAGTACTTC.

This chain joins TRBV18 and TRBJ1-6; D possibly corresponds to TRBD1 (5 bases). Germline V gives CDR1 KGHSH, CDR2 LQKENI. V lost 3 bases, J lost 7 bases, and 10 bases lay in between. CDR3 size: 14 residues. In nucleotides, the CDR3 is TGTGCCAGCTCACCGGGCGACAGAAATTCACCCCTCCACTTT. It encodes CASSPGDRNSPLHF.

This sequence joins TRBV11-3 and TRBJ1-1; TRBD1 might be the D (6 bases). In germline, CDR1 is SGHNT, CDR2 YENEEA. V lost 5 bases, J lost 1 base, and 8 bases lay in between. The CDR3 totals 13 residues. CDR3 protein: CASSTQGNTEAFF. The CDR3 region has the DNA TGTGCCAGCAGCACACAGGGGAACACTGAAGCTTTCTTT.

The V and J genes are TRBV7-9 and TRBJ1-2; 8 bases line up with TRBD1. The trim removed 1 base at V and 2 bases at J, leaving 3 bases unmatched. CDR3 length: 15 amino acids. Germline V CDR1 and CDR2: SEHNR, FQNEAQ (reference sequence). The CDR3 is CASSLGTGYNYGYTF. In DNA, the CDR3 is TGTGCCAGCAGCTTAGGGACAGGGTACAACTATGGCTACACCTTC. Combining the CDR3 with reference TRBV7-9 and TRBJ1-2 gives the whole variable domain DTGVSQNPRHKITKRGQNVTFRCDPISEHNRLYWYRQTLGQGPEFLTYFQNEAQLEKSRLLSDRFSAERPKGSFSTLEIQRTEQGDSAMYLCASSLGTGYNYGYTFGSGTRLTVV.

The genes are TRBV7-9 and TRBJ2-7, with D tentatively TRBD1 (5 bases). The CDR3 extends over 14 amino acids. Trimming took off 2 bases at V and 0 bases at J, with 8 bases between the two ends. CDR1 and CDR2 from the germline V gene are SEHNR and FQNEAQ (reference sequence). The CDR3 bases are TGTGCCAGCAGCTTAACCGACAGCTCCTACGAGCAGTACTTC. It yields the protein CASSLTDSSYEQYF.

This chain uses TRBV30 with TRBJ1-1; D remains ambiguous. Germline V gene sequence: CDR1 GTSNPN, CDR2 SVGIG (reference sequence). This CDR3 is built from 13 residues. V lost 2 bases to trimming and J lost 5 bases, with 12 bases between them. The CDR3 DNA reads TGTGCCTGGAGTATCGGCCGGGAGACTGAAGCTTTCTTT. Amino acid sequence: CAWSIGRETEAFF.

This clone appeared a single time. The gene calls are TRBV28 and TRBJ1-1, with D maybe TRBD1 (6 bases). This CDR3 is 16 amino acids long. From germline, CDR1 is MDHEN and CDR2 SYDVKM. Trimming stripped 1 base from V and 2 bases from J, with 14 bases between. CDR3 nucleotide sequence: TGTGCCAGCAGTTTATTTGGGGGCGCAATAAACACTGAAGCTTTCTTT. Protein: CASSLFGGAINTEAFF.

The CDR3 DNA sequence: TGTGCCAGCAGTTACCCTCGGACAGGGGGCATCGTAGAGCAGTACTTC. It translates to CASSYPRTGGIVEQYF. This rearrangement joins TRBV6-5 to TRBJ2-7; 11 bases match TRBD1. Germline V gene lookup returns CDR1 MNHEY and CDR2 SVGAGI. The J segment lost 7 bases and the V segment lost 2 bases, leaving 10 bases of the junction unmatched. CDR3 length: 16 residues.

V and J are TRBV28 and TRBJ1-3; TRBD1 might be the D (5 bases). This CDR3 region has 15 residues. Trimming stripped 6 bases from V and 0 bases from J, with 12 bases between. Germline values: CDR1 MDHEN, CDR2 SYDVKM. The CDR3 bases are TGTGCCAGCAGCAGCGGGACCCCCTCTGGAAACACCATATATTTT. Encoded protein: CASSSGTPSGNTIYF.

This CDR3 is CASLQPGTGNGYTF. The CDR3 DNA is TGTGCCAGCCTTCAGCCCGGGACAGGGAATGGCTACACCTTC. V usage is TRBV6-5 and J usage is TRBJ1-2, with 9 bases that match TRBD1. The trim removed 8 bases at V and 6 bases at J, leaving 10 bases unmatched. The CDR3 runs to 14 residues. Per the germline V gene, CDR1 is MNHEY and CDR2 is SVGAGI.

V is TRBV6-5 and J is TRBJ1-2, with D maybe TRBD1 (5 bases). The CDR3 totals 14 residues. Trimming shortened V by 7 bases and J by 7 bases, and 19 bases separated the two germline ends. Germline V gene sequence: CDR1 MNHEY, CDR2 SVGAGI. CDR3 protein: CASTEGQGSGGYTF. The CDR3 DNA reads as TGTGCCAGCACAGAGGGGCAGGGTAGCGGTGGCTACACCTTC.

V and J are TRBV12-3 or TRBV12-4 and TRBJ2-3; 7 nucleotides align to TRBD2. This CDR3 is 13 amino acids long. With V trimmed by 3 bases and J by 7 bases, 4 bases remained unmatched. The CDR3 region has the DNA TGTGCCAGCAGTTTGGGGGGGTCGAATACGCAGTATTTT. As protein: CASSLGGSNTQYF.

The chain couples TRBV7-2 to TRBJ2-5, with 7 positions matching TRBD2. The V segment lost 0 bases and the J segment 2 bases; nucleotides outside the gene matches: 6. This CDR3 is built from 16 residues. Germline loops: CDR1 SGHTA, CDR2 FQGNSA. The CDR3 region is CASSLAGGGSQETQYF. The CDR3 DNA follows: TGTGCCAGCAGCTTAGCTGGGGGGGGGTCTCAAGAGACCCAGTACTTC.

V and J are TRBV14 and TRBJ2-1; TRBD2 matches 11 bases. Looked up from germline, CDR1 is SGHDN and CDR2 is FVKESK. CDR3 length equals 17 residues. With 1 base clipped from V and 6 bases from J, the junction kept 8 bases outside the gene matches. The CDR3 DNA reads as TGTGCCAGCAGCCAAGTGAGGACTAGCGGGCGTCTCAATGAGCAGTTCTTC. Translated, it gives CASSQVRTSGRLNEQFF.

The sample holds a few counts of this clone. The chain is built from TRBV7-2 and TRBJ1-1; the match to TRBD1 covers 7 bases. V lost 2 bases and J lost 4; bases outside the gene matches: 1. Germline assignment: CDR1 SGHTA and CDR2 FQGNSA. CDR3 size: 13 residues. Written as DNA, the CDR3 is TGTGCCAGCAGCTTATACAGGGGCACTGAAGCTTTCTTT. Residues: CASSLYRGTEAFF.

This chain links TRBV18 with TRBJ2-1; TRBD1 is a possible D gene (5 bases). Per germline, CDR1 KGHSH and CDR2 LQKENI. The V gene lost 3 bases and the J gene lost 11 bases, with 14 bases spanning the gap. The CDR3 length is 13 residues. CDR3 nucleotides: TGTGCCAGCTCACCTGACAGCTCCCCCAAGCAGTTCTTC. Its protein product is CASSPDSSPKQFF.

The chain carries TRBV6-6 and TRBJ1-4; 9 positions agree with TRBD1. CDR1 is MNHNY, CDR2 SVGAGI, per germline (reference sequence). The CDR3 totals 17 residues. The V gene end was trimmed by 5 bases and the J gene end by 6 bases; junction bases not matched to a gene: 13. In DNA, the CDR3 is TGTGCCAGCAGTCCATACAGGGGGCAGAAGTCGGATGAAAAACTGTTTTTT. Its protein is CASSPYRGQKSDEKLFF.